This T cell receptor (beta chain) came from a study of T cell responses to AZD1222 COVID-19 vaccine. Whole-study results and caveats: Spike regions recognized by vaccine-associated CD4 TCRs spanned the protein, led by 160-218 and 743-854.

CDR3 length equals 16 residues. Germline loops: CDR1 ENHRY, CDR2 SYGVKD. V shed 2 bases and J 6 bases; nucleotides not matched to a gene: 8. With respect to this clone: Its matching antigen is unknown.

The method was immunoSEQ multiplex PCR; TCRdb's version includes in-frame clones alone and lacks a portion of them. The sample gives approximately 190,000 clones, approximately 91% of which show up once; 0.95% to 1% is in the top ten. The chain joins TRBV10-3 to TRBJ1-5; TRBD1 agrees at 9 bases. The clonotype comes from an adult in good health. The material sequenced was peripheral blood, taken on day 0 of AZD1222 vaccination. CDR3 loop: CAISETYPGQGQPQHF. CDR3 sequence (DNA): TGTGCCATCAGTGAGACGTACCCGGGACAGGGTCAGCCCCAGCATTTT.